One sample yielded the 29 T cell receptor beta chains listed below, sequenced in a study of T cells in localized non-small cell lung cancer. Sequenced by immunoSEQ multiplex PCR; TCRdb stores in-frame clones only, minus some. In the table there are 20,000 or so clones, roughly four fifths of which are singletons. This sample comprised peripheral blood, obtained before any cancer treatment. All receptors derive from a man aged 40-75 years with stage I lung adenocarcinoma.

Only a few counts were recorded for this clone. CDR3 DNA sequence: TGTGCCAGCAGCCCTGGACCCTTTACTGAAGCTTTCTTT. Amino acid sequence: CASSPGPFTEAFF. The chain is built from TRBV7-9 and TRBJ1-1; D gene ambiguous. V lost 5 bases and J lost 5, with 12 bases in between. From germline, CDR1 is SEHNR and CDR2 FQNEAQ (reference sequence). The CDR3 is 13 residues long.

The chain's CDR3 is CASSFRGGKETEAFF. The CDR3 DNA reads as TGTGCCAGTAGTTTCCGTGGGGGGAAGGAAACTGAAGCTTTCTTT. The rearrangement joins TRBV19 to TRBJ1-1; D is possibly TRBD1 (5 bases). This CDR3 region has 15 residues. Germline CDR1 reads LNHDA; CDR2 reads SQIVND (reference sequence). V lost 5 bases and J lost 5, with 18 bases in between.

The gene calls are TRBV2 and TRBJ1-1; possibly TRBD1 for D (5 bases). Germline V gives CDR1 SNHLY, CDR2 FYNNEI. V gave up 4 bases and J gave up 7 bases, with 13 bases separating them. The CDR3 covers 13 residues. The CDR3 DNA reads as TGTGCCAGCAGTGTCGGGGCAGCCGGTGAAGCTTTCTTT. It specifies CASSVGAAGEAFF.

The chain links TRBV11-2 to TRBJ2-5, with D possibly being TRBD1 (7 bases). The ends were cut back, 1 base at V and 5 bases at J, with 8 bases in the middle. The CDR3 contains 13 residues. Germline V gene lookup returns CDR1 SGHAT and CDR2 FQNNGV. CDR3 sequence (DNA): TGTGCCAGCAGCTTAGCAGGGGGGGAGACCCAGTACTTC. It translates to CASSLAGGETQYF.

The V and J genes are TRBV5-5 and TRBJ2-1; D might be TRBD1 (6 bases). This CDR3 has 14 amino acids. The germline V and J ends were trimmed by 0 bases and 7 bases, with 11 bases remaining between them. Looked up from germline, CDR1 is SGHKS and CDR2 is YYEKEE (reference sequence). The CDR3 nucleotides are TGTGCCAGCAGCTTGGAGGGGGTGGGGAATGAGCAGTTCTTC. Its translation is CASSLEGVGNEQFF. Full variable domain (missing parts from reference TRBV5-5 and TRBJ2-1): DAGVTQSPTHLIKTRGQQVTLRCSPISGHKSVSWYQQVLGQGPQFIFQYYEKEERGRGNFPDRFSARQFPNYSSELNVNALLLGDSALYLCASSLEGVGNEQFFGPGTRLTVL.

V is TRBV28 and J is TRBJ2-7, with 10 bases lining up with TRBD2. V shed 6 bases, J shed 1 base, and the junction held 3 bases outside the gene matches. Germline V lookup: CDR1 MDHEN, CDR2 SYDVKM. The CDR3 extends over 14 amino acids. DNA for the CDR3: TGTGCCAGCAGAACTAGCGGGATATCCTACGAGCAGTACTTC. It specifies CASRTSGISYEQYF.

This rearrangement joins TRBV27 to TRBJ2-7; D could derive from TRBD1 or TRBD2 (6 bases each). The germline V gene encodes CDR1 MNHEY and CDR2 SMNVEV (reference sequence). CDR3 size: 13 residues. The germline V and J ends were trimmed by 8 bases and 4 bases, with 15 bases remaining between them. As DNA, the CDR3 is TGTGCCAGCGGTCCGGGGGCGAAATACGAGCAGTACTTC. Its protein product is CASGPGAKYEQYF.

This clone was recorded a few times. This chain joins TRBV9 and TRBJ2-5; the D call may be TRBD1 or TRBD2 (5 bases each). The CDR3 is 15 residues long. Germline V CDR1 and CDR2: SGDLS, YYNGEE. V was shortened by 2 bases and J by 1 base, with 12 bases between the two germline ends. The CDR3 here is CASSVGTVPQETQYF. The CDR3 nucleotides read TGTGCCAGCAGCGTTGGGACGGTCCCCCAAGAGACCCAGTACTTC.

The chain carries TRBV28 and TRBJ1-2, with D perhaps TRBD1 (5 bases). The ends were cut back, 2 bases at V and 1 base at J, with 20 bases in the middle. The CDR3 has 18 amino acids. The germline V gene has CDR1 MDHEN and CDR2 SYDVKM. In DNA form, the CDR3 reads TGTGCCAGCAGTTTAATCAACCGGGACTTTCTTTTTAACTATGGCTACACCTTC. Protein: CASSLINRDFLFNYGYTF.

Of note for this clone: A read error may account for a junction end that differs from germline. The chain couples TRBV7-2 to TRBJ2-2, with TRBD2 identical over 10 bases. Germline CDR1 is SGHTA and CDR2 is FQGNSA. The CDR3 runs 16 residues. This CDR3 reads CASSKGLAVNTGELFF. CDR3 nucleotide sequence: TGTGCCAGCAGCAAAGGACTAGCGGTGAACACCGGGGAGTTGTTTTTT. The variable domain in full, with the rest retrieved from reference TRBV7-2 and TRBJ2-2, is GAGVSQSPSNKVTEKGKDVELRCDPISGHTALYWYRQSLGQGLEFLIYFQGNSAPDKSGLPSDRFSAERTGGSVSTLTIQRTQQEDSAVYLCASSKGLAVNTGELFFGEGSRLTVL.

The V and J genes are TRBV5-1 and TRBJ1-2; D is uncertain. CDR1 and CDR2 from the germline V gene are SGHRS and YFSETQ. This CDR3 has 11 residues. The V gene lost 4 bases and the J gene lost 8 bases, with 9 bases spanning the gap. The CDR3 loop reads CASSGRFGYTF. CDR3 DNA sequence: TGCGCCAGCAGCGGTCGCTTCGGCTACACCTTC.

This clone was observed a handful of times. This chain links TRBV19 with TRBJ2-5, with 7 bases fitting TRBD1. From germline, CDR1 is LNHDA and CDR2 SQIVND (reference sequence). This CDR3 spans 15 amino acids. V was pared by 1 base and J by 0 bases, with 2 bases of the junction left unmatched. The chain's CDR3 is CASSIGQGHQETQYF. In DNA form, the CDR3 reads TGTGCCAGTAGTATAGGACAGGGACACCAAGAGACCCAGTACTTC.

This chain joins TRBV6-6 and TRBJ2-7; 7 bases map to TRBD1. Per germline, CDR1 MNHNY and CDR2 SVGAGI (reference sequence). The CDR3 has 12 amino acids. V shed 6 bases and J 6 bases; nucleotides not matched to a gene: 5. CDR3 sequence: CASSLTGSEQYF. Here the CDR3 DNA reads TGTGCCAGCAGCCTGACAGGGTCCGAGCAGTACTTC.

The V gene is TRBV5-1, the J gene TRBJ2-3; D perhaps matches TRBD1 (6 bases). CDR1 is SGHRS and CDR2 is YFSETQ in the germline V gene. This CDR3 contains 14 residues. V was shortened by 2 bases and J by 1 base, with 8 bases between the two germline ends. The CDR3 sequence: CASSLRQGTDTQYF. CDR3 nucleotide sequence: TGCGCCAGCAGCTTAAGACAGGGCACAGATACGCAGTATTTT.

The count of this clone is one. The chain couples TRBV9 to TRBJ2-1; TRBD1 matches 11 bases. From germline, CDR1 is SGDLS and CDR2 YYNGEE. The CDR3 consists of 15 residues. J lost 10 bases, V lost 4 bases, and 10 bases had no gene match. In nucleotides, the CDR3 is TGTGCCAGCAGCCTCTACGGACAGGGGGCTGGGGAGCAGTTCTTC. Translating it yields CASSLYGQGAGEQFF.

The J gene is TRBJ1-2, the V gene TRBV11-2; D remains unclear. The ends were cut back, 3 bases at V and 1 base at J, with 6 bases in the middle. The V gene's germline CDR1 is SGHAT and CDR2 FQNNGV. CDR3 length: 13 amino acids. CDR3: CASSFTVNYGYTF. CDR3 bases: TGTGCCAGCAGCTTTACAGTTAACTATGGCTACACCTTC. Complete variable domain (other parts from reference TRBV11-2 and TRBJ1-2): EAGVAQSPRYKIIEKRQSVAFWCNPISGHATLYWYQQILGQGPKLLIQFQNNGVVDDSQLPKDRFSAERLKGVDSTLKIQPAKLEDSAVYLCASSFTVNYGYTFGSGTRLTVV.

The rearrangement links TRBV5-1 to TRBJ1-2; D call uncertain. The germline gives CDR1 SGHRS, CDR2 YFSETQ. Trimming cost V 4 bases and J 6 bases, with 19 bases left between them. This CDR3 has 15 amino acids. Here the CDR3 reads CASSPGVEVSDGYTF. The CDR3 DNA is TGCGCCAGCAGCCCCGGGGTGGAGGTCTCCGATGGCTACACCTTC.

The chain uses TRBV5-1 and TRBJ2-1, with D perhaps matching TRBD1 (5 bases). The CDR3 consists of 12 residues. Germline V CDR1 and CDR2: SGHRS, YFSETQ. V lost 0 bases to trimming and J lost 9 bases, with 7 bases between them. In nucleotides, the CDR3 is TGCGCCAGCAGCTTGGGGGGCGGTGAGCAGTTCTTC. Residues: CASSLGGGEQFF.

This chain connects TRBV4-3 to TRBJ1-2; 10 bases are a match to TRBD1. Trimming took 4 bases from V and 4 from J; bases not matched to a gene: 6. Germline loops: CDR1 LGHNA, CDR2 YSLEER. CDR3 length: 15 residues. The CDR3 protein is CASSRGQGDSYGYTF. In DNA, the CDR3 is TGCGCCAGCAGCCGAGGACAGGGGGACAGCTATGGCTACACCTTC.

In DNA, the CDR3 is TGTGCCAGCAGCTTAGGGTACACTGAAGCTTTCTTT. It encodes CASSLGYTEAFF. This chain joins TRBV13 and TRBJ1-1; no firm D call. The CDR3 runs to 12 residues. The ends were cut back, 0 bases at V and 3 bases at J, with 2 bases in the middle. In germline, CDR1 is PRHDT, CDR2 FYEKMQ (reference sequence).

The rearrangement uses TRBV6-5 and TRBJ1-5; perhaps TRBD1 as D (5 bases). The CDR3 is made up of 13 amino acids. In germline, CDR1 is MNHEY, CDR2 SVGAGI. V was pared by 6 bases and J by 6 bases, with 12 bases between. CDR3 sequence: CASSLRVFQPQHF. DNA of the CDR3: TGTGCCAGCAGCCTCAGGGTTTTTCAGCCCCAGCATTTT.

CDR3: CASRTLGSEQYF. In DNA form, the CDR3 reads TGTGCCAGCAGGACCTTAGGATCCGAGCAGTACTTC. This chain links TRBV2 with TRBJ2-7, with D unresolved. V was pared by 6 bases and J by 6 bases, with 12 bases between. The CDR3 runs 12 residues. Germline-derived CDR1 and CDR2 are SNHLY and FYNNEI.

The gene calls are TRBV19 and TRBJ2-1; 14 nucleotides agree with TRBD2. Germline values: CDR1 LNHDA, CDR2 SQIVND (reference sequence). This CDR3 is 15 amino acids long. V lost 3 bases to trimming and J lost 6 bases; unmatched junction nucleotides: 1. The CDR3 DNA follows: TGTGCCAGTAGTATTGGACTAGCGGGAGGCAATGAGCAGTTCTTC. Protein product: CASSIGLAGGNEQFF.

The chain is built from TRBV2 and TRBJ2-7; maybe TRBD2 (5 bases). CDR3 size: 12 residues. Germline CDR1 reads SNHLY; CDR2 reads FYNNEI. V lost 6 bases and J lost 4, with 10 bases in between. In DNA form, the CDR3 reads TGTGCCAGCAGGTTAGCGAAGTACGAGCAGTACTTC. Protein: CASRLAKYEQYF.

This clone has more than one count but fewer than ten. The chain employs TRBV7-9 and TRBJ1-5; D is ambiguous. The germline gives CDR1 SEHNR, CDR2 FQNEAQ (reference sequence). This CDR3 comprises 12 residues. V shed 4 bases and J shed 6 bases, with 7 bases lying between them. In DNA, the CDR3 is TGTGCCAGCAGCTCTGCTAGTCAGCCCCAGCATTTT. Residues: CASSSASQPQHF.

The chain recombines TRBV27 with TRBJ2-5; D uncertain. The DNA matches TRBJ2-7 better at its end, which makes the J call doubtful. The germline V gene encodes CDR1 MNHEY and CDR2 SMNVEV (reference sequence). The CDR3 has 14 residues. In DNA, the CDR3 is TGTGCCAGCAGTCCCCCCCGGCCTTCCTACGAGCAGTACTTC. Translation gives CASSPPRPSYEQYF.

The gene calls are TRBV11-2 and TRBJ2-1; TRBD2 might be the D (6 bases). The germline V and J ends were trimmed by 3 bases and 8 bases, with 11 bases remaining between them. CDR1 is SGHAT, CDR2 FQNNGV, per germline. CDR3 length: 13 residues. Here the CDR3 DNA reads TGTGCCAGCAGCTTGGGACTTTCAGATGAGCAGTTCTTC. Amino acid sequence: CASSLGLSDEQFF.

The chain recombines TRBV28 with TRBJ2-6, with TRBD1 matching 7 bases. Germline V gene data show CDR1 as MDHEN and CDR2 as SYDVKM. The CDR3 contains 15 residues. Unmatched junction bases numbered 4, after V lost 8 bases and J lost 0 bases. CDR3 nucleotides: TGTGCCAGCCTTGACAGGGCCTCTGGGGCCAACGTCCTGACTTTC. Protein product: CASLDRASGANVLTF.

Regarding this clone: An end of the junction does not agree with germline; a read error may underlie this. The V and J genes are TRBV5-1 and TRBJ2-1; 11 positions agree with TRBD2. Germline values: CDR1 SGHRS, CDR2 YFSETQ. The CDR3 extends over 16 amino acids. CDR3 nucleotide sequence: TGCGCCAGCACCTTGGCGCCTAGCGGGAGGATCGATGAGCAGTTCTTC. It translates to CASTLAPSGRIDEQFF.